This TCR beta chain was sequenced during a study of identical twins. Study-level points and caveats: Reduced insertions were recorded for abundant cord blood beta clonotypes, with no such pattern in memory repertoires.

A word on this clonotype: Its antigen is unidentified.

TCRdb reanalysed the 5' RACE reads using MiXCR and keeps one entry per CDR3 protein. Of about 210,000 distinct CDR3 sequences listed, roughly a tenth were seen once; the top ten hold over 4.5%. Each donor was a healthy Caucasian. The sequencing sample was made of memory (CD45RO+) T cells sorted from blood. The TCR was taken from a woman under 30 in good health.

CDR3 nucleotide sequence: TGTGCCAGCAGTGAATCAGGGGGAGGTGGGTACGGAGAGCAGTACTTC. This gives the protein CASSESGGGGYGEQYF. The chain has TRBV25-1 and TRBJ2-7; possibly TRBD1 for D (7 bases). The CDR3 totals 16 residues. Trimming took 1 base from V and 7 from J, leaving 20 bases between them. Germline-derived CDR1 and CDR2 are MGHDK and SYGVNS.